The clone carrying this TCR beta chain has only a few counts. Its antigen is as yet unknown. These data originate in a study of neurological immune-mediated disorders. The CDR3 totals 15 residues. The V and J ends lost 3 bases and 0 bases respectively, with 6 bases between them. CDR1 and CDR2 from the germline V gene are SGHTA and FQGNSA. Study outcomes and limitations: The absence of shared CDR3 amino acid sequences among expanded clones across subjects suggests private repertoires in all groups. One related-CDR3 cluster, found by phylogenetic grouping, held repertoires of 18 of 34 multiple sclerosis patients and is a possible signature.

Libraries used 2 million unsorted PBMCs kept frozen in RNAlater. Synthesis of cDNA was accomplished via 5'RACE employing 10-nucleotide random UMIs. MiXCR was run by TCRdb on the 5' RACE reads, yielding one entry per CDR3 protein. The table lists more than 45,000 distinct CDR3 sequences, less than 2.5% of them singletons, with 3% in the top ten. Sample: PBMCs. The chain is built from TRBV7-2 and TRBJ2-6; D unclear. This TCR was recovered from a man between 45 and 60 years old with multiple sclerosis. This CDR3 is CASSFRNSGANVLTF. The CDR3 nucleotides read TGTGCCAGCAGCTTCCGCAACTCTGGGGCCAACGTCCTGACTTTC.